The 23 T cell receptor beta chains given below trace back to one sample, sequenced in a study of T-cell reconstitution after alpha-beta-depleted transplantation in children. As it was prepared, the TCRbeta library received unique molecular identifiers. A single record per CDR3 protein comes from TCRdb applying MiXCR to the PCR reads. Here the sample spans roughly 90,000 distinct CDR3 sequences, less than 15% being singletons. Specimen: PBMCs from the stem cell graft donor, collected from the stem cell graft. The receptor set was obtained from a human donor who donated a stem cell graft to a child with inherited bone marrow failure.

The CDR3 reads CASSPKDRGSAYGYTF. The CDR3 DNA reads TGCGCCAGCAGTCCGAAGGACAGGGGGTCTGCCTATGGCTACACCTTC. This chain joins TRBV23-1 and TRBJ1-2; 10 positions match TRBD1. TRBV23-1 is given ORF status, its function remaining uncertain. V was clipped by 4 bases and J by 4 bases; unmatched bases: 9. The CDR3 consists of 16 residues.

This clonotype was seen at least ten times. This rearrangement joins TRBV7-2 to TRBJ2-5, with no clear D. There are 13 residues in the CDR3. Germline assignment: CDR1 SGHTA and CDR2 FQGNSA. With 4 bases removed from V and 3 bases from J, the gap between germline ends came to 9 bases. This chain's CDR3 is CASSSVGKETQYF. The CDR3 DNA reads TGTGCCAGCAGCTCCGTGGGCAAAGAGACCCAGTACTTC.

This clonotype was detected many times. The chain couples TRBV5-1 to TRBJ2-1, with 11 bases that match TRBD2. The V segment lost 5 bases and the J segment 8 bases; nucleotides outside the gene matches: 6. The CDR3 has 14 residues. Per germline, CDR1 SGHRS and CDR2 YFSETQ. DNA for the CDR3: TGCGCCAGCAGTATAGCGGGAGGGACCGATGAGCAGTTCTTC. It codes for CASSIAGGTDEQFF.

The chain carries TRBV6-2 or TRBV6-3 and TRBJ1-5; 10 positions match TRBD1. Trimming removed 6 bases from V and 6 bases from J; junction bases left unmatched: 2. CDR3 length: 13 amino acids. The germline V gene encodes CDR1 MNHEY and CDR2 SVGEGT. CDR3: CASRDRGLQPQHF. The CDR3 DNA follows: TGTGCCAGCAGAGACAGGGGGCTTCAGCCCCAGCATTTT.

The V gene is TRBV7-2, the J gene TRBJ2-1, with 14 positions matching TRBD2. Germline CDR1 is SGHTA and CDR2 is FQGNSA. The CDR3 is 16 residues long. The V and J ends lost 3 bases and 9 bases, in that order; junction bases with no gene match: 7. CDR3 in DNA: TGTGCCAGCAGCTTTAATCCCGGGACTAGCGGGGGTGAGCAGTTCTTC. Translated: CASSFNPGTSGGEQFF.

This clonotype was counted between two and nine times. The CDR3 region is CASSVSAGGLYEQYF. The CDR3 DNA follows: TGTGCCAGCAGCGTGTCGGCAGGGGGACTATACGAGCAGTACTTC. This sequence joins TRBV11-2 and TRBJ2-7; the D gene could be TRBD1 or TRBD2 (7 bases each). Germline V gene sequence: CDR1 SGHAT, CDR2 FQNNGV. V was cut by 5 bases and J by 4 bases, with 18 bases left in between. The CDR3 consists of 15 residues.

The rearrangement joins TRBV19 to TRBJ2-2; TRBD2 aligns across 7 bases. J was trimmed by 2 bases and V by 7 bases; bases with no gene match: 10. The germline V gene encodes CDR1 LNHDA and CDR2 SQIVND (reference sequence). The CDR3 extends over 16 amino acids. This chain's CDR3 is CASTIGLADNTGELFF. The CDR3 DNA reads TGTGCCAGTACCATCGGCCTAGCGGATAACACCGGGGAGCTGTTTTTT.

Turning to this clonotype: A read error may explain this, as a much larger clone is one base away. The chain links TRBV4-3 to TRBJ2-2; D possibly corresponds to TRBD2 (5 bases). Germline V gives CDR1 LGHNA, CDR2 YSLEER. The CDR3 totals 15 residues. The CDR3 region has the DNA TGCGCCAGCAGACAAGCGGACTCAAACACCGGGGAGCTGTTTTTT. Translation: CASRQADSNTGELFF.

Many counts were recorded for this clonotype. The chain is built from TRBV6-5 and TRBJ2-2; 7 bases map to TRBD2. This CDR3 contains 15 residues. Unmatched junction bases numbered 1, after V lost 0 bases and J lost 3 bases. CDR1 MNHEY and CDR2 SVGAGI come from the germline V gene. CDR3 amino acids: CASSYSGGDTGELFF. The CDR3 coding sequence is TGTGCCAGCAGTTACTCTGGGGGGGACACCGGGGAGCTGTTTTTT.

The V call is TRBV7-9, the J call TRBJ2-1, with 9 nucleotides matching TRBD2. CDR1 and CDR2 (germline): SEHNR, FQNEAQ (reference sequence). V was pared by 6 bases and J by 2 bases, with 5 bases of the junction left unmatched. The CDR3 is made up of 15 amino acids. The CDR3 DNA reads TGTGCCAGCAGGCAGACTAGCGGAGCCTACAATGAGCAGTTCTTC. The encoded protein is CASRQTSGAYNEQFF.

This clonotype appeared many times. This chain joins TRBV9 and TRBJ1-1; tentative D call: TRBD1 (6 bases). The CDR3 has 15 residues. V was trimmed by 3 bases and J by 6 bases, leaving 18 bases between them. Germline V gene sequence: CDR1 SGDLS, CDR2 YYNGEE. The DNA of the CDR3 is TGTGCCAGCAGCGGACTCTCCGGGACAATCTCTGAAGCTTTCTTT. Translated, it gives CASSGLSGTISEAFF.

This clonotype was recorded at least ten times. The rearrangement links TRBV6-5 to TRBJ1-5; D gene uncertain. Germline CDR1 is MNHEY and CDR2 is SVGAGI. The ends were cut back, 0 bases at V and 6 bases at J, with 3 bases in the middle. The CDR3 has 12 amino acids. CDR3 bases: TGTGCCAGCAGTTACTCGTCTCAGCCCCAGCATTTT. This sequence encodes CASSYSSQPQHF.

The table lists this clonotype with many counts. The chain carries TRBV27 and TRBJ2-7, with a tentative D call TRBD2 (6 bases). Per the germline V gene, CDR1 is MNHEY and CDR2 is SMNVEV (reference sequence). V was pared by 7 bases and J by 5 bases, with 12 bases between. This CDR3 has 12 residues. The chain's CDR3 is CASTDGGNEQYF. CDR3 nucleotide sequence: TGTGCCAGCACGGACGGGGGAAACGAGCAGTACTTC.

This clonotype was found a few times. J is TRBJ1-1 and V is TRBV7-9, with a possible D match to TRBD1 (6 bases). The germline V gene encodes CDR1 SEHNR and CDR2 FQNEAQ (reference sequence). There are 12 residues in the CDR3. V lost 3 bases to trimming and J lost 8 bases, with 10 bases between them. The CDR3 DNA follows: TGTGCCAGCAGCTTCAGGGGATCAGAAGCTTTCTTT. Translating gives CASSFRGSEAFF.

This clonotype was observed many times. This sequence joins TRBV7-8 and TRBJ1-2; no clear D. V was cut by 4 bases and J by 3 bases, with 21 bases left in between. The length of the CDR3 is 17 residues. CDR1 is SGHVS and CDR2 is FQNEAQ in the germline V gene. CDR3 sequence: CASSSNIVVALYYGYTF. The CDR3 DNA reads TGTGCCAGCAGCTCCAACATAGTGGTCGCCTTATACTATGGCTACACCTTC.

This clonotype has ten or more counts. The chain links TRBV2 to TRBJ1-1; 7 positions agree with TRBD1. The CDR3 extends over 14 amino acids. Germline V gene data show CDR1 as SNHLY and CDR2 as FYNNEI. V shed 6 bases, J shed 8 bases, and the junction held 12 bases outside the gene matches. The chain's CDR3 is CASRVNRDSQEAFF. Here the CDR3 DNA reads TGTGCCAGCAGAGTCAACCGGGACAGCCAAGAAGCTTTCTTT.

This clonotype was recorded many times. The chain carries TRBV28 and TRBJ2-3, with 12 bases matching TRBD2. This CDR3 comprises 16 residues. V lost 4 bases to trimming and J lost 4 bases; unmatched junction nucleotides: 6. Germline V CDR1 and CDR2: MDHEN, SYDVKM. CDR3 amino acids: CASSSLAGGVSDTQYF. As DNA, the CDR3 is TGTGCCAGCAGTTCACTAGCGGGAGGTGTCTCAGATACGCAGTATTTT.

This clonotype has just a few counts. The chain employs TRBV20-1 and TRBJ2-7; possible D gene TRBD2, 5 bases. Trimming removed 6 bases from V and 1 base from J, with 10 bases in between. The V gene's germline CDR1 is DFQATT and CDR2 SNEGSKA (reference sequence). CDR3 length: 12 residues. CDR3 sequence reads: CSAAGVSYEQYF. The CDR3 nucleotides are TGCAGTGCCGCCGGGGTATCCTACGAGCAGTACTTC.

This clonotype came up many times. This chain connects TRBV7-9 to TRBJ2-2, with unresolved D. V lost 8 bases to trimming and J lost 3 bases, with 19 bases between them. Germline assignment: CDR1 SEHNR and CDR2 FQNEAQ (reference sequence). The CDR3 loop spans 16 amino acids. In nucleotides, the CDR3 is TGTGCCAGCCGCCCTTCCCCGGTTTTTGACACCGGGGAGCTGTTTTTT. As protein: CASRPSPVFDTGELFF.

This clonotype was observed at least ten times. The chain recombines TRBV7-2 with TRBJ1-5, with unresolved D. The CDR3 length is 13 residues. Germline values: CDR1 SGHTA, CDR2 FQGNSA. V was clipped by 2 bases and J by 5 bases, with 7 bases between them. The CDR3 bases are TGTGCCAGCAGCTTATGGCGATATCAGCCCCAGCATTTT. This codes for CASSLWRYQPQHF.

V and J are TRBV29-1 and TRBJ2-7; D is perhaps TRBD2 (7 bases). Germline V gene data show CDR1 as SQVTM and CDR2 as ANQGSEA. V was trimmed by 5 bases and J by 3 bases, leaving 14 bases between them. This CDR3 has 13 residues. Here the CDR3 reads CSVLTGGSYEQYF. Here the CDR3 DNA reads TGCAGCGTTCTTACGGGGGGCAGCTACGAGCAGTACTTC.

The sample holds many counts of this clonotype. The chain is built from TRBV28 and TRBJ1-5, with unresolved D. This CDR3 contains 11 residues. CDR1 is MDHEN, CDR2 SYDVKM, per germline. V was pared by 5 bases and J by 3 bases, with 2 bases between. The CDR3 loop is CASSANQPQHF. DNA for the CDR3: TGTGCCAGCAGTGCCAATCAGCCCCAGCATTTT.

This clonotype came up many times. V gene TRBV18 combines with J gene TRBJ2-7; D is perhaps TRBD1 or TRBD2 (6 bases each). CDR3 size: 16 residues. Germline V CDR1 and CDR2: KGHSH, LQKENI. The V end lost 6 bases, the J end lost 7 bases, and 25 bases lay between the germline ends. As DNA, the CDR3 is TGTGCCAGCTCTCAGTCGATACCAGCCGGAGGGGGTGAGCAGTACTTC. Amino acids: CASSQSIPAGGGEQYF.